Shown below are 17 T cell receptor beta chains from a single sample sequenced in a study of blood T cells in healthy people across ages. Alongside a J-beta primer mix, a sample-barcoded 5' primer served in a second PCR lasting roughly 7 to 11 cycles. TCRdb redid the calling of the 5' RACE reads with MiXCR, one entry per CDR3 protein. The table lists approximately 830,000 distinct CDR3 sequences, roughly 60% of them singletons. The sequencing input was blood. All receptors derive from a man aged 30-40 years in good health.

The CDR3 region is CASSVGPAGYEQYF. The DNA for the CDR3 is TGTGCCAGCAGCGTAGGGCCCGCCGGCTACGAGCAGTACTTC. V and J are TRBV11-2 and TRBJ2-7; D is ambiguous. CDR3 length: 14 amino acids. The germline CDR1 and CDR2 sequences are SGHAT and FQNNGV. V lost 5 bases to trimming and J lost 3 bases, with 14 bases between them. The full variable domain, its missing parts supplied by reference TRBV11-2 and TRBJ2-7, is EAGVAQSPRYKIIEKRQSVAFWCNPISGHATLYWYQQILGQGPKLLIQFQNNGVVDDSQLPKDRFSAERLKGVDSTLKIQPAKLEDSAVYLCASSVGPAGYEQYFGPGTRLTVT.

This clonotype was observed a handful of times. The chain couples TRBV7-2 to TRBJ2-1; D tentatively reads TRBD1 or TRBD2 (5 bases each). The V end was cut by 3 bases, the J end by 6 bases, with 21 bases between. Per the germline V gene, CDR1 is SGHTA and CDR2 is FQGNSA. The length of the CDR3 is 17 residues. CDR3 protein: CASSFGYGGEVSNEQFF. The DNA of the CDR3 is TGTGCCAGCAGCTTCGGCTATGGGGGTGAGGTGAGCAATGAGCAGTTCTTC.

This clonotype has more than one count but fewer than ten. The V call is TRBV10-3, the J call TRBJ2-1; 9 bases align to TRBD2. Germline values: CDR1 ENHRY, CDR2 SYGVKD. V lost 5 bases to trimming and J lost 0 bases; unmatched junction nucleotides: 11. The CDR3 contains 18 residues. CDR3 in amino acids: CAISPASGITNSYNEQFF. CDR3 sequence (DNA): TGTGCCATCAGTCCGGCTAGCGGGATCACAAACTCCTACAATGAGCAGTTCTTC.

This clonotype was observed a handful of times. This chain links TRBV27 with TRBJ2-1; either TRBD1 or TRBD2 may supply D (5 bases each). From germline, CDR1 is MNHEY and CDR2 SMNVEV (reference sequence). Trimming cost V 5 bases and J 0 bases, with 8 bases left between them. This CDR3 contains 14 residues. In DNA, the CDR3 is TGTGCCAGCAGTGGGGGAAGCTCCTACAATGAGCAGTTCTTC. Its protein is CASSGGSSYNEQFF.

This clonotype appeared once. This chain uses TRBV7-2 with TRBJ2-7; either TRBD1 or TRBD2 may supply D (6 bases each). Trimming took 4 bases from V and 10 from J, leaving 17 bases between them. The length of the CDR3 is 13 residues. The germline gives CDR1 SGHTA, CDR2 FQGNSA. This CDR3 reads CASSYAGTRSQYF. DNA for the CDR3: TGTGCCAGCAGCTACGCGGGGACACGGTCACAGTACTTC.

The genes are TRBV2 and TRBJ1-2; a possible D gene is TRBD1 (5 bases). The germline V gene encodes CDR1 SNHLY and CDR2 FYNNEI. V lost 0 bases to trimming and J lost 4 bases, with 15 bases between them. The CDR3 sequence is 16 residues long. In DNA, the CDR3 is TGTGCCAGCAGTGAAGCCCCCATATGGGGGGTCTATGGCTACACCTTC. Translation gives CASSEAPIWGVYGYTF.

The V and J genes are TRBV7-2 and TRBJ1-4; 10 nucleotides align to TRBD1. Losses at the gene ends were 5 bases for V and 8 bases for J; bases not matched to a gene: 5. Germline CDR1 reads SGHTA; CDR2 reads FQGNSA. The CDR3 runs 14 residues. The CDR3 DNA reads as TGTGCCAGCAGCCGGGACAGGGGATCAGAAAAACTGTTTTTT. This gives the protein CASSRDRGSEKLFF.

This clonotype showed up just once. The chain joins TRBV6-6 to TRBJ1-6; D remains ambiguous. The CDR3 is 13 residues long. V was trimmed by 9 bases and J by 6 bases, leaving 12 bases between them. Germline CDR1 is MNHNY and CDR2 is SVGAGI (reference sequence). The CDR3 protein is CARTSAGNSPLHF. The CDR3 DNA is TGTGCCAGAACAAGCGCGGGTAATTCACCCCTCCACTTT.

The chain has TRBV11-2 and TRBJ1-2; 8 bases map to TRBD1. V was pared by 5 bases and J by 2 bases, with 7 bases of the junction left unmatched. Germline V gene data show CDR1 as SGHAT and CDR2 as FQNNGV. CDR3 size: 15 residues. Here the CDR3 reads CASSQWDRQNYGYTF. In nucleotides, the CDR3 is TGTGCCAGCAGCCAATGGGACAGGCAAAACTATGGCTACACCTTC.

V and J are TRBV20-1 and TRBJ2-3; no definite D call. The germline V gene has CDR1 DFQATT and CDR2 SNEGSKA (reference sequence). The CDR3 contains 14 residues. The V gene lost 3 bases and the J gene lost 0 bases, with 10 bases spanning the gap. CDR3 protein: CSARMVPSTDTQYF. The CDR3 DNA sequence: TGCAGTGCTAGGATGGTCCCTAGCACAGATACGCAGTATTTT.

DNA for the CDR3: TGTGCCAGCAGTTACAGTCGTGACATTCAGTACTTC. Its protein is CASSYSRDIQYF. The V and J genes are TRBV6-2 or TRBV6-3 and TRBJ2-4, with no clear D. The V end was cut by 2 bases, the J end by 8 bases, with 7 bases between. CDR1 and CDR2 from the germline V gene are MNHEY and SVGEGT. CDR3 length equals 12 residues.

V gene TRBV4-3 combines with J gene TRBJ1-2; tentatively, D is TRBD1 (6 bases). The CDR3 runs to 17 residues. The V gene's germline CDR1 is LGHNA and CDR2 YSLEER. Trimming shortened V by 1 base and J by 0 bases, and 15 bases separated the two germline ends. The CDR3 spells CASSQGYGNRANYGYTF. Written as DNA, the CDR3 is TGCGCCAGCAGCCAAGGGTATGGAAACAGGGCTAACTATGGCTACACCTTC.

V gene TRBV12-3 or TRBV12-4 combines with J gene TRBJ1-3; D is uncertain. This CDR3 region has 14 residues. Deletions cut 5 bases from V and 1 base from J, with 9 bases between. CDR3 region: CASSRAGSGNTIYF. CDR3 DNA sequence: TGTGCCAGCAGTCGCGCGGGGTCTGGAAACACCATATATTTT.

V gene TRBV19 combines with J gene TRBJ1-1, with a weak D call TRBD1 (5 bases). The CDR3 totals 14 residues. Germline loops: CDR1 LNHDA, CDR2 SQIVND (reference sequence). Deletions cut 3 bases from V and 6 bases from J, with 14 bases between. CDR3 nucleotides: TGTGCCAGTAGTATTGGCGGGGGTGGGCCTGAAGCTTTCTTT. It yields the protein CASSIGGGGPEAFF. The complete variable domain, with remaining parts taken from reference TRBV19 and TRBJ1-1, reads DGGITQSPKYLFRKEGQNVTLSCEQNLNHDAMYWYRQDPGQGLRLIYYSQIVNDFQKGDIAEGYSVSREKKESFPLTVTSAQKNPTAFYLCASSIGGGGPEAFFGQGTRLTVV.

This sequence joins TRBV7-2 and TRBJ1-2; 8 nucleotides align to TRBD1. The CDR3 sequence is 14 residues long. The germline CDR1 and CDR2 sequences are SGHTA and FQGNSA. Trimming removed 6 bases from V and 3 bases from J; junction bases left unmatched: 6. DNA for the CDR3: TGTGCCAGCAGGTCCAGGGGGCGCGACTATGGCTACACCTTC. The encoded protein is CASRSRGRDYGYTF.

The rearrangement uses TRBV10-3 and TRBJ2-5; possible D gene TRBD2, 6 bases. V shed 4 bases and J shed 2 bases, with 23 bases lying between them. CDR1 and CDR2 (germline): ENHRY, SYGVKD. The length of the CDR3 is 18 residues. CDR3 in amino acids: CAISGQRAGSGPQETQYF. CDR3 bases: TGTGCCATCAGTGGACAGCGGGCGGGTTCCGGACCTCAAGAGACCCAGTACTTC.

The rearrangement joins TRBV20-1 to TRBJ2-1, with D possibly TRBD2 on 7 matching bases. This CDR3 is built from 13 residues. CDR1 and CDR2 from the germline V gene are DFQATT and SNEGSKA (reference sequence). V was cut by 3 bases and J by 6 bases, with 12 bases left in between. The CDR3 DNA reads TGCAGTGCTAGGGGGGGGGCCGGCAATGAGCAGTTCTTC. As protein: CSARGGAGNEQFF.